The rows below give T cell receptor beta chains drawn from one sample of a study of blood T cell repertoires in COVID-19. Generated by immunoSEQ multiplex PCR, the TCRdb table keeps only in-frame clones and is missing some. The sample records about 150,000 clones, more than 75% being singletons. Material for sequencing was peripheral blood. The receptor source for this set is a woman aged 60-70 years with COVID-19, enrolled during active disease. Each CDR3 is given with its conserved first and last residue. Fields, in order: clone size, V gene, J gene, D gene, CDR3 DNA, CDR3 protein. The D gene is left open where the match is weak. Size tells how often a clone was seen (once, few, many) or the class of an expanded clone, and some rows leave it out.

NA	TRBV3-1/TRBV3-2	TRBJ2-3	TRBD2	TGTGCCAGCAGCCAAGATCGTGCGGGGGGTAGGGATACGCAGTATTTT	CASSQDRAGGRDTQYF
NA	TRBV5-4	TRBJ2-3	TRBD2	TGTGCCAGCAGCCACGCTAGCGGGGGATTTTCAGATACGCAGTATTTT	CASSHASGGFSDTQYF
once	TRBV6-1	TRBJ2-7	NA	TGTGCCAGCAGTGAAGCCCCCCGAGGGCCAAAGCAGTACTTC	CASSEAPRGPKQYF
NA	TRBV5-1	TRBJ1-3	NA	TGCGCCAGCAGCTTGGCGGGAAAGGGCTCTGGAAACACCATATATTTT	CASSLAGKGSGNTIYF
NA	TRBV11-3	TRBJ1-3	TRBD1	TGTGCCAGCAGCCCAGACAGGGCCGGAAACACCATATATTTT	CASSPDRAGNTIYF
NA	TRBV5-1	TRBJ2-7	TRBD2	TGCGCCAGCAGCTTAGCGGGAGGACTCTACGAGCAGTACTTC	CASSLAGGLYEQYF
NA	TRBV29-1	TRBJ2-3	NA	TGCAGCGTTGTGTTCGCGGGGCAGGGACCAGATACGCAGTATTTT	CSVVFAGQGPDTQYF
NA	TRBV14	TRBJ1-2	NA	TGTGCCAGCAGCCCTGACTTGAGTTATGGCTACACCTTC	CASSPDLSYGYTF
NA	TRBV2	TRBJ1-2	NA	TGTGCCAGCAGTGAAAGACAGAAAATGTATGGCTACACCTTC	CASSERQKMYGYTF
NA	TRBV11-2	TRBJ2-7	TRBD2	TGTGCCAGCAGCCGGACTAGCGGAGCCTACGAGCAGTACTTC	CASSRTSGAYEQYF
NA	TRBV6-4	TRBJ1-1	NA	TGTGCCAGCAGTGACAGGGCAGGGATGAACACTGAAGCTTTCTTT	CASSDRAGMNTEAFF